Listed here are 10 T cell receptor beta chains from one sample, sequenced in a study of T cell responses to AZD1222 COVID-19 vaccine. Sequenced by immunoSEQ multiplex PCR; TCRdb stores in-frame clones only, minus some. The sample yields 100,000 to 120,000 clones, 88% seen once. The material sequenced was peripheral blood, taken on day 0 of AZD1222 vaccination. The receptors shown here come from an adult in good health.

The J gene is TRBJ1-2, the V gene TRBV28; TRBD1 is a possible D gene (6 bases). Germline CDR1 is MDHEN and CDR2 is SYDVKM. The CDR3 covers 14 residues. V was clipped by 6 bases and J by 2 bases, with 13 bases between them. The CDR3 region has the DNA TGTGCCAGCAGGGGAATGACAGGCAACTATGGCTACACCTTC. This translates into CASRGMTGNYGYTF.

The chain uses TRBV19 and TRBJ1-5; D gene uncertain. CDR1 is LNHDA, CDR2 SQIVND, per germline (reference sequence). The V end was cut by 5 bases, the J end by 1 base, with 15 bases between. The CDR3 totals 16 residues. CDR3 nucleotide sequence: TGTGCCAGTAGTCTCGGCCCCTCGAGGAGCAATCAGCCCCAGCATTTT. This codes for CASSLGPSRSNQPQHF.

This clone was seen only once. The gene calls are TRBV6-6 and TRBJ1-1, with D unresolved. Trimming cost V 8 bases and J 1 base, with 17 bases left between them. The germline CDR1 and CDR2 sequences are MNHNY and SVGAGI (reference sequence). The CDR3 is made up of 15 amino acids. The CDR3 DNA is TGTGCCAGCGGGAAGACGAGACATACGAACACTGAAGCTTTCTTT. Translating gives CASGKTRHTNTEAFF.

The chain joins TRBV28 to TRBJ1-2; the match to TRBD1 covers 7 bases. Germline CDR1 MDHEN, CDR2 SYDVKM. The CDR3 consists of 13 residues. Trimming removed 6 bases from V and 6 bases from J; junction bases left unmatched: 7. CDR3 in DNA: TGTGCCAGCAGACTTCCCGACAGGGATGGCTACACCTTC. Translated: CASRLPDRDGYTF.

This chain joins TRBV18 and TRBJ2-1; 8 nucleotides agree with TRBD1. This CDR3 region has 15 residues. CDR1 and CDR2 from the germline V gene are KGHSH and LQKENI. Unmatched junction bases numbered 6, after V lost 3 bases and J lost 5 bases. The CDR3 region has the DNA TGTGCCAGCTCACCTGGGCAGGGGGCCCACAATGAGCAGTTCTTC. Its protein product is CASSPGQGAHNEQFF.

This sequence joins TRBV28 and TRBJ1-2; D is undetermined. Trimming cost V 10 bases and J 3 bases, with 9 bases left between them. The CDR3 sequence is 11 residues long. The germline CDR1 and CDR2 sequences are MDHEN and SYDVKM. DNA of the CDR3: TGTGCCACAATAGGAGACTATGGCTACACCTTC. It is translated as CATIGDYGYTF.

V and J are TRBV25-1 and TRBJ2-4; 9 bases agree with TRBD1. V shed 3 bases, J shed 5 bases, and the junction held 8 bases outside the gene matches. This CDR3 contains 16 residues. In germline, CDR1 is MGHDK, CDR2 SYGVNS. The DNA of the CDR3 is TGTGCCAGCAGTGATTGGGGGACAGGGTTTGAAAACATTCAGTACTTC. Its translation is CASSDWGTGFENIQYF.

The genes are TRBV29-1 and TRBJ2-1; 7 nucleotides agree with TRBD1. Trimming at V came to 0 bases and at J to 4 bases, leaving 6 bases not matched to a gene. This CDR3 region has 15 residues. Germline values: CDR1 SQVTM, CDR2 ANQGSEA. The CDR3 nucleotides read TGCAGCGTTGAAGATCGACAGGGACCTTACAATGAGCAGTTCTTC. Protein product: CSVEDRQGPYNEQFF.

This clone was seen a few times. The chain carries TRBV7-9 and TRBJ2-3; the match to TRBD2 covers 9 bases. CDR3 length: 16 residues. The V gene end was trimmed by 3 bases and the J gene end by 4 bases; junction bases not matched to a gene: 8. Germline CDR1 reads SEHNR; CDR2 reads FQNEAQ (reference sequence). CDR3 nucleotide sequence: TGTGCCAGCAGCTTGACTAGCGGAGTCCTCGCAGATACGCAGTATTTT. This gives the protein CASSLTSGVLADTQYF.

The chain joins TRBV2 to TRBJ2-3; the D is unclear. From germline, CDR1 is SNHLY and CDR2 FYNNEI. The V gene lost 3 bases and the J gene lost 6 bases, with 7 bases spanning the gap. The CDR3 has 12 amino acids. The CDR3 spells CASSERRDTQYF. CDR3 sequence (DNA): TGTGCCAGCAGTGAGAGGCGGGATACGCAGTATTTT.